This T cell receptor (beta chain) was obtained from a study of PD-L1 blockade in urothelial cancer. Produced via immunoSEQ multiplex PCR; TCRdb's table is partial and in-frame only. This table holds some 87,000 clones, more than 75% found once. Trimming left V 11 bases short and J 5 bases short, with 18 bases between. The CDR3 is 13 residues long. From germline, CDR1 is SNHLY and CDR2 FYNNEI. As to time point: pretreatment peripheral blood. The source of this sequence is a man aged 60 to 69 with urothelial cancer. V gene TRBV2 combines with J gene TRBJ2-5, with D possibly being TRBD2 (7 bases). The sequencing here drew on PBMCs, taken around atezolizumab (anti-PD-L1) treatment. The CDR3 nucleotides are TGTGCCTCCGAAGGGGGGGCCGTGGAGACCCAGTACTTC. It is translated as CASEGGAVETQYF.